This T cell receptor (beta chain) was retrieved from a study of chemoradiotherapy in HPV16-positive cancers. On the study more broadly: Functional T-cell assays on two HPV16-positive patients' cells defined candidate HPV-specific clones and common TCR motifs. The study's findings and limits: Candidate HPV-specific clones and E7-related TCR motifs grew in tumor during treatment. In HPV16-positive patients, HPV-responsive T-cell expansion tracked better recurrence-free survival.

Clones were sequenced by immunoSEQ multiplex PCR, and TCRdb holds only the in-frame ones, with some missing. The sample consists of tens of thousands of clones, over 75% of them appearing once. The CDR3 spans 15 residues. Germline values: CDR1 KGHSH, CDR2 LQKENI. V shed 0 bases, J shed 13 bases, and the junction held 9 bases outside the gene matches. Samples were taken several times over chemoradiotherapy. Turning to this clone: Its specificity is unknown.

The TCR comes from a human donor with HPV-associated anogenital cancer. The chain links TRBV18 to TRBJ1-6; TRBD1 matches at 7 bases. The sample was blood, taken from a patient who underwent chemoradiotherapy. Here the CDR3 reads CASSPPDRVQGPLHF. CDR3 DNA: TGTGCCAGCTCACCACCAGACAGGGTCCAAGGCCCCCTCCACTTT.